These 5 T cell receptor beta chains share one sample of origin, sequenced in a study of breast tumors, draining lymph nodes, adjacent tissues. A single record per CDR3 protein comes from TCRdb applying MiXCR to the multiplex PCR reads. Seen here are fewer than 250,000 distinct CDR3 sequences, less than 40% observed once, and the top ten hold 1.3% to 1.5%. The lymph nodes were axillary draining lymph nodes from breast cancer patients. The sequenced sample was axillary lymph node tissue. Receptor source: a female donor with breast cancer. Some clones in this sample may be carry-over from other donors' samples.

This clonotype was recorded many times. The chain recombines TRBV3-1 with TRBJ2-5, with D unclear. This CDR3 is 13 amino acids long. Per the germline V gene, CDR1 is LGHDT and CDR2 is YNNKEL (reference sequence). Trimming removed 4 bases at V and 1 base at J, with 7 bases between. The CDR3, as DNA: TGTGCCAGCAGCCCTGTGGGCCAAGAGACCCAGTACTTC. It is translated as CASSPVGQETQYF.

J is TRBJ1-6 and V is TRBV7-2, with D perhaps matching TRBD1 (5 bases). Trimming took 6 bases from V and 7 from J, leaving 13 bases between them. The CDR3 runs 14 residues. The germline V gene has CDR1 SGHTA and CDR2 FQGNSA. CDR3 residues: CASRLEQENSPLHF. As DNA, the CDR3 is TGTGCCAGCAGATTGGAACAGGAGAATTCACCCCTCCACTTT.

As regards this clonotype: The germline gene is not matched at one end of the junction; a read error may be the cause. V and J are TRBV6-5 and TRBJ1-4; D unclear. From germline, CDR1 is MNHEY and CDR2 SVGAGI. This CDR3 spans 14 amino acids. The CDR3 DNA reads as TGTGCCAGCAGTCACTCGGAGGGTGGGGAAAAACTGTTTTTT. It translates to CASSHSEGGEKLFF.

Here the CDR3 reads CASSLMYGQNQYEQYF. The CDR3 coding sequence is TGTGCCAGCAGCTTAATGTACGGACAGAACCAATACGAGCAGTACTTC. The chain couples TRBV7-2 to TRBJ2-7; the D gene is possibly TRBD1 (6 bases). Trimming shortened V by 2 bases and J by 4 bases, and 18 bases separated the two germline ends. The CDR3 is 16 residues long. The germline V gene encodes CDR1 SGHTA and CDR2 FQGNSA.

The chain uses TRBV9 and TRBJ2-3; no clear D. CDR1 is SGDLS, CDR2 YYNGEE, per germline. The CDR3 spans 14 residues. V was shortened by 3 bases and J by 0 bases, with 8 bases between the two germline ends. The CDR3 DNA reads as TGTGCCAGCAGCGCCAGTGGGAGCACAGATACGCAGTATTTT. Protein sequence: CASSASGSTDTQYF.